A selection of T cell receptor beta chains follows, all from one sample in a study of cytotoxic CD8 clonotypes in ibrutinib-treated CLL. Sequencing was performed with immunoSEQ multiplex PCR; in TCRdb, only in-frame clones are kept and a portion is missing. This table has fewer than 400,000 clones, about 61% appearing once. The sample was PBMCs, taken after 36 months of ibrutinib treatment. Receptors originate from a human donor with chronic lymphocytic leukemia. The CDR3 runs from the conserved cysteine through the conserved F or W. Each record gives: V gene, J gene, clone size, D gene, CDR3 protein, CDR3 DNA. D genes are given only for firm matches. Size is stated for part of the rows, as once, few or many counts, or as a class when the clone is expanded.

>TRBV7-3|TRBJ2-2|.|.
CASSPIGGELFF
TGTGCCAGCAGCCCGATTGGCGGGGAGCTGTTTTTT
>TRBV6-5|TRBJ1-2|.|.
CASSYSGAYYGYTF
TGTGCCAGCAGTTACTCAGGAGCCTACTATGGCTACACCTTC
>TRBV5-1|TRBJ1-1|once|.
CASSIDLMNTEAFF
TGCGCCAGCAGCATCGACTTAATGAACACTGAAGCTTTCTTT
>TRBV29-1|TRBJ2-7|.|.
CSVADSTYEQYF
TGCAGCGTTGCAGACAGCACCTACGAGCAGTACTTC
>TRBV5-4|TRBJ1-6|.|.
CASSLGQGRDSPLHF
TGTGCCAGCAGCTTGGGGCAGGGGAGGGATTCACCCCTCCACTTT
>TRBV19|TRBJ2-5|.|TRBD1
CASSITDREETQYF
TGTGCCAGTAGTATAACGGACAGGGAAGAGACCCAGTACTTC
>TRBV18|TRBJ2-7|.|.
CASSLGAGEQYF
TGTGCCAGCTCCTTGGGGGCGGGGGAGCAGTACTTC
>TRBV5-1|TRBJ1-3|.|.
CASSSTGNTIYF
TGCGCCAGCAGCTCCACTGGAAACACCATATATTTT
>TRBV19|TRBJ1-4|once|.
CASSITATNEKLFF
TGTGCCAGTAGTATCACCGCAACTAATGAAAAACTGTTTTTT
>TRBV27|TRBJ2-5|.|.
CASSPGPRIPQETQYF
TGTGCCAGCAGTCCTGGGCCGAGAATACCTCAGGAGACCCAGTACTTC
>TRBV7-9|TRBJ1-2|.|.
CASSLVKGDDGYTF
TGTGCCAGCAGCTTAGTGAAGGGAGACGATGGCTACACCTTC
>TRBV12-5|TRBJ2-3|.|.
CASGKVSGTETDTQYF
TGTGCTAGTGGTAAAGTCTCCGGGACGGAAACAGATACGCAGTATTTT
>TRBV5-1|TRBJ2-1|.|TRBD2
CASSLGTSLAGGYNEQFF
TGCGCCAGCAGCTTGGGAACCTCTCTAGCGGGGGGTTACAATGAGCAGTTCTTC
>TRBV10-3|TRBJ1-2|.|.
CAISEGLANYGYTF
TGTGCCATCAGTGAGGGGCTAGCTAACTATGGCTACACCTTC
>TRBV6-6|TRBJ2-7|.|TRBD2
CASTLAGVGNEQYF
TGTGCCAGCACCCTAGCGGGAGTTGGCAACGAGCAGTACTTC
>TRBV29-1|TRBJ2-1|.|.
CSVARQDASYNEQFF
TGCAGCGTTGCTCGGCAGGACGCGTCCTACAATGAGCAGTTCTTC
>TRBV5-1|TRBJ1-1|.|.
CASSLVGGQGMNTEAFF
TGCGCCAGCAGCTTGGTAGGGGGACAAGGGATGAACACTGAAGCTTTCTTT
>TRBV6-5|TRBJ2-3|.|.
CASTGALGGTQYF
TGTGCCAGCACAGGGGCCCTAGGGGGTACGCAGTATTTT
>TRBV11-2|TRBJ2-3|once|TRBD2
CASSLLLAGELGTQYF
TGTGCCAGCAGCTTATTACTAGCGGGAGAGTTGGGTACGCAGTATTTT
>TRBV1|TRBJ2-2|few|.
CTSSQDRLEVMGGELFF
TGCACCAGCAGCCAAGATCGCCTAGAGGTAATGGGTGGGGAGCTGTTTTTT
>TRBV6-5|TRBJ1-6|once|.
CATRSNPQGSPLHF
TGTGCCACCCGATCTAACCCTCAGGGTTCACCCCTCCACTTT
>TRBV5-1|TRBJ2-3|.|.
CASSSEADTQYF
TGCGCCAGCAGCTCGGAGGCAGATACGCAGTATTTT
>TRBV12-5|TRBJ1-2|.|TRBD1
CASGLATGVGNYGYTF
TGTGCTAGTGGTTTGGCCACAGGGGTCGGTAACTATGGCTACACCTTC
>TRBV5-1|TRBJ2-1|few|TRBD2
CASSTGTNNEQFF
TGCGCCAGCAGCACCGGGACTAACAATGAGCAGTTCTTC
>TRBV6-6|TRBJ1-2|few|.
CASSYSIGQYLYGYTF
TGTGCCAGCAGTTACTCGATAGGACAGTACCTCTATGGCTACACCTTC
>TRBV5-1|TRBJ2-2|few|TRBD1
CASSPHRGVAGELFF
TGCGCCAGCAGCCCCCACAGGGGGGTGGCCGGGGAGCTGTTTTTT
>TRBV29-1|TRBJ2-3|.|.
CSVVQGLALFTDTQYF
TGCAGCGTTGTTCAGGGTCTAGCCTTGTTCACAGATACGCAGTATTTT
>TRBV7-6|TRBJ2-1|.|TRBD1
CASSPWDRGRYLYNEQFF
TGTGCCAGCAGCCCGTGGGACAGGGGCCGCTACCTTTACAATGAGCAGTTCTTC
>TRBV2|TRBJ2-2|few|TRBD1
CASRGIRGYTGELFF
TGTGCCAGCAGGGGTATCAGGGGGTACACCGGGGAGCTGTTTTTT